The TCR beta chain described here comes from a study of shared clonotypes between healthy human individuals. Whole-study context: Three plates were used per donor for CD4 naive, three for CD4 memory, two for CD8 naive and one for CD8 memory.

CD8 cells classed as naive were CD45RO-negative and positively selected for CCR7, excluding terminally differentiated effector memory CD45RA+ cells. Each sample came from a Caucasian adult donor living in Nashville, Tennessee. From germline, CDR1 is SQVTM and CDR2 ANQGSEA. V shed 7 bases, J shed 3 bases, and the junction held 12 bases outside the gene matches. This CDR3 has 15 residues. TCRdb's table, derived via immunoSEQ multiplex PCR, lists solely in-frame clones and lacks some. The sample has around 2.1 million clones; approximately 94% are singletons. This chain links TRBV29-1 with TRBJ2-3; 8 bases are a match to TRBD2. Specimen: naive CD8+ T cells from PBMCs. This TCR was sampled from a young man in good health. Some clones in this sample may be carry-over from other donors' samples. The CDR3 DNA is TGCAGCGCCGGGCGCGGGAGGTTAAAAACAGATACGCAGTATTTT. This sequence encodes CSAGRGRLKTDTQYF.